This TCR beta chain was recorded in a study of T cell changes during pregnancy in multiple sclerosis (dated by TCRdb to between 2018 and 2021). A note on the overall study: The study examined how the T cell repertoire changed over the course of pregnancy in women with multiple sclerosis.

As to this clone: Its antigen remains unidentified. No base quality values were provided; no much bigger clone lies one nucleotide off.

Looking up the germline V gene yields CDR1 MRHNA and CDR2 SNTAGT. The CDR3 holds 15 amino acids from the cysteine to the phenylalanine. The CDR3 DNA has 45 bases and is translated from base 1. The trim is 5 bases for V and 4 bases for J, with a gap of 18 bases between the germline ends. Libraries were made using the immunoSEQ multiplex PCR assay. As stored in TCRdb, this immuneACCESS dataset retains in-frame rearrangements with V and J assigned. A fraction of the clones does not appear; measured against another copy, unresolved V genes explain less than half of the discrepancy, and the remainder lacks a known reason. The sample contains around 71,000 clones, 90% to 95% of them found a single time. The ten most abundant clones make up roughly 1.1% of the sample.

Rearrangement joined TRBV6-4 to TRBJ2-7; TRBD1 is a possible D gene, resting on 7 matching bases. This TCR was recovered from a female donor with multiple sclerosis, enrolled in a pregnancy study. Sequencing used peripheral blood, obtained in the third trimester of pregnancy. The CDR3 protein: CASSLTAGTEYEQYF. The nucleotides read TGTGCCAGCAGTCTGACCGCGGGGACAGAGTACGAGCAGTACTTC.